This T cell receptor (beta chain) was identified in a study of cytomegalovirus exposure and HLA in healthy donors. Profiling relied on immunoSEQ multiplex PCR, and the TCRdb table lists in-frame clones only, not all of them. Counted here are approximately 280,000 clones, roughly 90% occurring once; the ten biggest clones make up roughly 0.93%. The CDR3 contains 13 residues. Trimming shortened V by 0 bases and J by 5 bases, and 7 bases separated the two germline ends. The germline CDR1 and CDR2 sequences are SGHNT and YENEEA. The donors were members of the validation cohort, which comprised around 110 subjects and was separate from the first cohort of about 700 subjects.

The clonotype was recovered from a woman aged 18-30 years in good health and CMV-seronegative. What was sequenced was PBMCs. J is TRBJ2-5 and V is TRBV11-3; TRBD2 might be the D (5 bases). This chain's CDR3 is CASSLEPGETQYF. The CDR3 nucleotides are TGTGCCAGCAGCTTAGAACCGGGGGAGACCCAGTACTTC.